This T cell receptor (beta chain) was captured in a study of T cell responses to AZD1222 COVID-19 vaccine (dated by TCRdb to the early 2020s). Notes on the research overall: AZD1222 recipients given second doses at about 4 weeks or at about 12 weeks were pooled, since spike-specific TCR depth and breadth were not found to differ between the two schedules. A total of roughly 240 trial participants underwent TCR sequencing, of whom some 210 received two doses of AZD1222 and some 26 received two doses of the MenACWY control vaccine. Enrollment into the trials was organized by age into subgroups of 18-55, 56-69 and 70-plus years, and those subgroups contained approximately 150, 30 and 60 TCR-sequenced participants, respectively. Broader findings and caveats from the paper: In the small 56-69-year group, the increase in depth fell short of significance, most likely because of low power. After two AZD1222 doses, spike-specific TCR breadth and depth were significantly higher than at day 0 and than in MenACWY recipients. Conclusions about previously exposed vaccinees are limited because only six or seven AZD1222 recipients were SARS-CoV-2 seropositive at baseline. No day 14 peak-response samples were available, so repertoires were characterized only after the peak T cell response. Participants were mostly white British, with more females than males. The authors suggested clonal diversity may have been underestimated. CD4 TCRs associated with the vaccine covered the entire spike protein, and the dominant responses were in regions 160-218 and 743-854. Epitopes outside the regions mutated in the B.1.351 and B.1.1.7 variants were reportedly recognized by nearly half of the unique spike-specific TCRs.

The sample's time point, from its label and the paper: baseline before first vaccination. Vaccinee samples came from UK trials COV001 and COV002, including a single-blind randomized controlled phase 2/3 trial of AZD1222 (ChAdOx1 nCoV-19) in healthy adults. For TCRbeta chain sequencing, PBMC samples from trial participants were taken at day 0 and at day 28 after the second dose. The CDR3 regions of human TCRbeta chains were analyzed by immunosequencing. Processing in the source paper ran as follows. Repertoire TCRs were matched against a reference library of SARS-CoV-2-specific TCRs generated with the MIRA antigen-specificity platform. Breadth meant the fraction of unique TCRs that were SARS-CoV-2-associated, whereas depth meant the fraction of total T cells that were SARS-CoV-2-associated. Using the MIRA data, each spike-specific TCR was mapped to the spike region that the TCR reacts to and placed in a CD4 or CD8 class. Log10-transformed breadth and depth values were compared by one-way ANOVA with Sidak's multiple comparisons tests. TCRdb retrieved this table from immuneACCESS and kept in-frame rearrangements only. Not all clones are present; in checked studies, unresolved V genes account for under half, and no reason is known for the remainder. V, J and clone size derive from that table, while D and trimming were established from the DNA sequence. The sample table contains over 100,000 clones; only one count was recorded for approximately 91% of them. 1.5% to 2% of the sample rests with the top ten.

A remark on this clone: The antigen this receptor binds is unknown. Per-base quality was not reported, and no clone a single base away is much larger than it.

This receptor was obtained from an adult in good health. The specimen was peripheral blood, collected on day 0 of AZD1222 vaccination.

The DNA sequence follows: TGTGCCAGCAGCTTAGTCGGGGGTCAGGTCTATGGCTACACCTTC. This translates into CASSLVGGQVYGYTF. The receptor chain draws on TRBV7-6 and TRBJ1-2; a tentative D call is TRBD1 (5 bases match). V and J lose 1 base and 4 bases, and a span of 13 bases separates them. Spanning cysteine to phenylalanine, the CDR3 consists of 15 amino acids. The retained sequence is limited to the CDR3, 45 bases, with the frame set at the first base. Based on the germline V gene, the CDR1 and CDR2 sequences are SGHVS and FNYEAQ.